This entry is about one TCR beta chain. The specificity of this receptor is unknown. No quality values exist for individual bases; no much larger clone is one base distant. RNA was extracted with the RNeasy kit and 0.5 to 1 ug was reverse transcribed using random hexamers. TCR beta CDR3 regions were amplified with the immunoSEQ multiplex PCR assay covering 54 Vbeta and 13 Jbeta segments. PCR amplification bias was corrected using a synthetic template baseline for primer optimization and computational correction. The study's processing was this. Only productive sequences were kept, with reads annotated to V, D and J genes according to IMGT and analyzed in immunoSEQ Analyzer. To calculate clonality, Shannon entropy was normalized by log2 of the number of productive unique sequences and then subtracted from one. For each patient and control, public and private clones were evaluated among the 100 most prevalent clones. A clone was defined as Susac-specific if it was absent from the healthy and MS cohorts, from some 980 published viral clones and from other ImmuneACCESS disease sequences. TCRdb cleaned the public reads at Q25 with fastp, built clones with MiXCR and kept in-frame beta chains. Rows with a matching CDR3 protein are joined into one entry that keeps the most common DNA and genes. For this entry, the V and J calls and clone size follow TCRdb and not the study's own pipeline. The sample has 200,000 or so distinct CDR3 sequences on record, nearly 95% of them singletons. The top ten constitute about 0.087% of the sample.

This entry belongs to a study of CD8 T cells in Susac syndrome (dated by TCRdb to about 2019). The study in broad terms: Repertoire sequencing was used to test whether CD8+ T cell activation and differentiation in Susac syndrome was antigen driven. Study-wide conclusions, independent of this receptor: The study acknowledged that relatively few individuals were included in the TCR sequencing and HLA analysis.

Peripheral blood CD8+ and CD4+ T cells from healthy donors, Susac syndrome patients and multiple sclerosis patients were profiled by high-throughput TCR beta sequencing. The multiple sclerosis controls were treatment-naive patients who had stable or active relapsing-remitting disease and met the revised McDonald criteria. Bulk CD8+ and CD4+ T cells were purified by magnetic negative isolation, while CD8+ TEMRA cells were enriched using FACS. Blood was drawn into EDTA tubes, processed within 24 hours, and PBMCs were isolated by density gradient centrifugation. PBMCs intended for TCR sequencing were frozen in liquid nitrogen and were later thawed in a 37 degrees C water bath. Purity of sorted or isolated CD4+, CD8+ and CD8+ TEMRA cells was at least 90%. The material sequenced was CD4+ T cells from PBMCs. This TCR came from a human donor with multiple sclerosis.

The nucleotide sequence is TGCGCCAGCAGCTTGATGGTTGGGGAGCAGTTCTTC. Translated, it reads CASSLMVGEQFF. The chain links TRBV5-1 with TRBJ2-1, with the D gene uncertain. There are 12 amino acids in the CDR3, from cysteine to phenylalanine inclusive. Only the CDR3 region is kept as DNA, spanning 36 bases read in frame from base 1. The trim is 1 base for V and 10 bases for J, with a gap of 9 bases between the germline ends. The germline V gene specifies SGHRS as CDR1 and YFSETQ as CDR2.